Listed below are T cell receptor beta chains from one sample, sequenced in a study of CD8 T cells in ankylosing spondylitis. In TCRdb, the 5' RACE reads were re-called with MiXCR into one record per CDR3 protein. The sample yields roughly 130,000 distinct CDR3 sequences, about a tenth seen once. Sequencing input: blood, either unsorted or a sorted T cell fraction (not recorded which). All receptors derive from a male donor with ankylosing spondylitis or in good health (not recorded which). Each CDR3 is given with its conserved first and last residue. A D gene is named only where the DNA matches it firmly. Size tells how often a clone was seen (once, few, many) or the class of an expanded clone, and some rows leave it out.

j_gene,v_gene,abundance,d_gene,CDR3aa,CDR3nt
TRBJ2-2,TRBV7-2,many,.,CASSLGGAQNTGELFF,TGTGCCAGCAGCTTAGGGGGGGCGCAGAACACCGGGGAGCTGTTTTTT
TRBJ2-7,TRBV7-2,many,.,CASTTGNSYEQYF,TGTGCCAGTACTACAGGGAACTCCTACGAGCAGTACTTC
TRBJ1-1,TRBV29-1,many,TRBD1,CSVIQGEAKNTEAFF,TGCAGCGTGATCCAGGGGGAAGCGAAGAACACTGAAGCTTTCTTT
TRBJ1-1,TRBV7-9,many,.,CASSSPEGGNTEAFF,TGTGCCAGCAGCTCCCCGGAGGGAGGGAACACTGAAGCTTTCTTT
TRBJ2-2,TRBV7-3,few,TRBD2,CASSLKASGDLTGGELFF,TGTGCCAGCAGCTTAAAGGCTAGCGGCGATCTCACGGGCGGGGAGCTGTTTTTT
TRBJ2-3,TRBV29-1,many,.,CSVEGAGLAQYF,TGCAGCGTTGAGGGTGCAGGCCTGGCGCAGTATTTT
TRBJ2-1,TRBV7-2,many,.,CASSLGTNNEQFF,TGTGCCAGCAGCTTAGGCACAAACAATGAGCAGTTCTTC
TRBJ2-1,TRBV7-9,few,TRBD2,CASSLFVTSGRNEQFF,TGTGCCAGCAGCTTATTCGTTACTAGCGGGAGGAATGAGCAGTTCTTC
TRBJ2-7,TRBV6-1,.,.,CASSETGNSYEQYF,TGTGCCAGCAGCGAGACTGGGAACTCCTACGAGCAGTACTTC
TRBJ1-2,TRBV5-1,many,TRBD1,CASSLDGTGGWDGYTF,TGCGCCAGCAGCTTGGACGGGACAGGGGGATGGGATGGCTACACCTTC
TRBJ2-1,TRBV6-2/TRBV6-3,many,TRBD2,CASSQGTSGKHEQFF,TGTGCCAGCAGCCAAGGGACTAGCGGGAAACATGAGCAGTTCTTC
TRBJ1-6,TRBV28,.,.,CASSNTAGERASPLHF,TGTGCCAGCAGCAACACCGCCGGGGAGAGGGCTTCACCCCTCCACTTT
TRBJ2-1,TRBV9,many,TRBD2,CASSALAGGPMYNEQFF,TGTGCCAGCAGCGCATTAGCGGGAGGGCCGATGTACAATGAGCAGTTCTTC
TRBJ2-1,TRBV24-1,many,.,CATSAENGNEQFF,TGTGCCACCAGCGCCGAGAATGGCAATGAGCAGTTCTTC
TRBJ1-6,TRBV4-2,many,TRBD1,CASSQAGQDNSPLHF,TGTGCCAGCAGCCAAGCCGGACAGGACAATTCACCCCTCCACTTT
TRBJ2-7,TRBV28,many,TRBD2,CASSPIAGTPAYEQYF,TGTGCCAGCAGTCCGATAGCGGGAACGCCAGCCTACGAGCAGTACTTC
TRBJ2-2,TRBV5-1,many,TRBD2,CASRLAGVSNTGELFF,TGCGCCAGCAGACTAGCGGGAGTTTCGAACACCGGGGAGCTGTTTTTT
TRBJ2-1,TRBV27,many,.,CASRTGNNEQFF,TGTGCCAGCAGAACGGGGAACAATGAGCAGTTCTTC
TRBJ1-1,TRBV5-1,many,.,CASSPGYGGGTEAFF,TGCGCCAGCAGCCCTGGGTACGGCGGGGGCACTGAAGCTTTCTTT
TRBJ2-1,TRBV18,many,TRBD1,CASSPGTGGLNEQFF,TGTGCCAGCTCACCCGGGACAGGGGGCCTCAATGAGCAGTTCTTC
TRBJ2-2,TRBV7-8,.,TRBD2,CASSLLLAGVAGELFF,TGTGCCAGCAGCTTATTGCTAGCGGGAGTTGCTGGGGAGCTGTTTTTT
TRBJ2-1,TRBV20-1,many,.,CSASMDMNEQFF,TGCAGTGCTAGCATGGATATGAATGAGCAGTTCTTC
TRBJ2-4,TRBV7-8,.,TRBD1,CASSLAAGGKNIQYF,TGTGCCAGCAGCTTAGCGGCAGGGGGCAAAAACATTCAGTACTTC
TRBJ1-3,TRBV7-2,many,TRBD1,CASSLGTGGSGNTIYF,TGTGCCAGCAGCTTAGGGACAGGGGGCTCTGGAAACACCATATATTTT
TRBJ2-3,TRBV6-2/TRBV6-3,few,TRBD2,CASSYGTSASTDTQYF,TGTGCCAGCAGTTACGGGACTAGCGCGAGCACAGATACGCAGTATTTT
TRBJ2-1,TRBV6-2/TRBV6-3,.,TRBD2,CASTKLAGGHNEQFF,TGTGCCAGCACCAAACTAGCGGGAGGACACAATGAGCAGTTCTTC
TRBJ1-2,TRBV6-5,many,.,CASSYGRQINYGYTF,TGTGCCAGCAGTTACGGTCGGCAGATTAACTATGGCTACACCTTC
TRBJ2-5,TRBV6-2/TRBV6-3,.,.,CASRVGVADYQETQYF,TGTGCCAGCAGGGTGGGGGTAGCGGACTACCAAGAGACCCAGTACTTC
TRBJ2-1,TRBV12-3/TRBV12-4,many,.,CATQGYSYNEQFF,TGTGCCACCCAGGGCTACTCCTACAATGAGCAGTTCTTC
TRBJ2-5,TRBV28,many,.,CASSPAQGLGYQETQYF,TGTGCCAGCAGCCCGGCCCAGGGGTTGGGGTACCAAGAGACCCAGTACTTC
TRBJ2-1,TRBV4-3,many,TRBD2,CASSQNYGLAGNNEQFF,TGCGCCAGCAGCCAAAATTACGGACTAGCGGGAAACAATGAGCAGTTCTTC
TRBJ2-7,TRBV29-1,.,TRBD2,CSVEERPGGREQYF,TGCAGCGTTGAAGAAAGACCGGGAGGGCGCGAGCAGTACTTC
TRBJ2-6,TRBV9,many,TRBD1,CASSLLPGQGSSFLTF,TGTGCCAGCAGCTTACTCCCGGGACAGGGCTCTTCGTTCCTGACTTTC
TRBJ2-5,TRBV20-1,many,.,CSASYGGHETQYF,TGCAGTGCTAGTTATGGCGGCCACGAGACCCAGTACTTC
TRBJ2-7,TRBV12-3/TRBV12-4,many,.,CASRTGTSYEQYF,TGTGCCAGCAGAACCGGGACCTCCTACGAGCAGTACTTC
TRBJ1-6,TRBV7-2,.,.,CASSSGLRTDTLHF,TGTGCCAGCAGCTCAGGTTTGAGGACCGATACCCTCCACTTT
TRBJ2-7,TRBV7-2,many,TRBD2,CASSLGTSGRSGEQYF,TGTGCCAGCAGCTTAGGGACTAGCGGGAGATCGGGCGAGCAGTACTTC
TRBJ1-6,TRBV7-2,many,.,CASSSLGRQITSSPLHF,TGTGCCAGCAGCTCGCTCGGTAGACAGATCACGTCTTCACCCCTCCACTTT
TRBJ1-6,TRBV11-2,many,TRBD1,CASSPRGQTRSYNSPLHF,TGTGCCAGCAGCCCCAGGGGGCAGACACGCTCCTATAATTCACCCCTCCACTTT
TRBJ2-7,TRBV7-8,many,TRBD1,CASSRDRGEQYF,TGTGCCAGCAGCCGGGACAGGGGCGAGCAGTACTTC
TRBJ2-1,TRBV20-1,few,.,CSAKGSGGGRPHEQFF,TGCAGTGCTAAAGGGTCCGGGGGCGGCCGACCCCATGAGCAGTTCTTC
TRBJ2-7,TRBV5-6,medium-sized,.,CASSLGFRGDYEQYF,TGTGCCAGCAGCTTGGGTTTCAGGGGGGACTACGAGCAGTACTTC
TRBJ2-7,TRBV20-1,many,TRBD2,CSAAVGRRPYEQYF,TGCAGTGCGGCCGTCGGGAGGCGTCCCTACGAGCAGTACTTC
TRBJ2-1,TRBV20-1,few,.,CSASGTGRGLASNEQFF,TGCAGTGCTAGCGGGACAGGGAGGGGACTAGCGAGTAATGAGCAGTTCTTC
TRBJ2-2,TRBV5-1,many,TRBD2,CASSSAVAGGGTGELFF,TGCGCCAGCAGCTCCGCCGTAGCGGGAGGAGGCACCGGGGAGCTGTTTTTT
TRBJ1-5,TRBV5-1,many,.,CATPLGVRDQPQHF,TGCGCCACCCCGTTGGGGGTTCGGGATCAGCCCCAGCATTTT
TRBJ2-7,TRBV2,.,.,CASMLKVGYEQYF,TGTGCCAGCATGTTGAAGGTCGGGTACGAGCAGTACTTC
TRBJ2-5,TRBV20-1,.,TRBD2,CSAPRLAGNQETQYF,TGCAGTGCTCCCCGACTAGCGGGAAACCAAGAGACCCAGTACTTC
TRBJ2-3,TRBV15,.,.,CATRLMGTDTQYF,TGTGCCACCCGCCTTATGGGCACAGATACGCAGTATTTT